These 24 T cell receptor beta chains share one sample of origin, sequenced in a study of blood T cell repertoires in COVID-19. The repertoire was sequenced with immunoSEQ multiplex PCR; TCRdb's copy has only in-frame clones and lacks some. Of about 220,000 clones listed, around 80% are singletons. Sequenced: peripheral blood. The source is a man between 25 and 39 years old with active or convalescent COVID-19.

This clone has a single count. The chain is built from TRBV5-1 and TRBJ1-1, with TRBD1 as a possible D gene (6 bases). This CDR3 region has 17 residues. V was shortened by 0 bases and J by 0 bases, with 15 bases between the two germline ends. The germline CDR1 and CDR2 sequences are SGHRS and YFSETQ. The CDR3 DNA reads as TGCGCCAGCAGCTTGGCTCCCGTGGGGGCCCTGAACACTGAAGCTTTCTTT. Amino acids: CASSLAPVGALNTEAFF. Based on the CDR3 plus reference TRBV5-1 and TRBJ1-1, the full variable domain is KAGVTQTPRYLIKTRGQQVTLSCSPISGHRSVSWYQQTPGQGLQFLFEYFSETQRNKGNFPGRFSGRQFSNSRSEMNVSTLELGDSALYLCASSLAPVGALNTEAFFGQGTRLTVV.

The rearrangement uses TRBV6-5 and TRBJ2-7; 9 bases are a match to TRBD1. The trim removed 2 bases at V and 3 bases at J, leaving 5 bases unmatched. Per the germline V gene, CDR1 is MNHEY and CDR2 is SVGAGI. CDR3 length equals 15 residues. The CDR3 coding sequence is TGTGCCAGCAGTTACGGGACAGGGCACATCTACGAGCAGTACTTC. Protein sequence: CASSYGTGHIYEQYF.

This clone was seen ten or more times. The chain recombines TRBV28 with TRBJ2-7, with D uncertain. V lost 6 bases and J 5 bases, leaving 14 bases between the germline ends. Looked up from germline, CDR1 is MDHEN and CDR2 is SYDVKM. The CDR3 runs to 13 residues. The CDR3 sequence is CASSWFSANEQYF. The CDR3 DNA is TGTGCCAGCAGCTGGTTCTCCGCGAACGAGCAGTACTTC.

The rearrangement uses TRBV6-1 and TRBJ1-6; D is unclear. This CDR3 spans 19 amino acids. Germline V lookup: CDR1 MNHNS, CDR2 SASEGT. Trimming shortened V by 0 bases and J by 10 bases, and 25 bases separated the two germline ends. CDR3 bases: TGTGCCAGCAGTGAAGCGCCTCCGATTGTGGGAGGGTCAGAGTCACCCCTCCACTTT. It is translated as CASSEAPPIVGGSESPLHF.

The CDR3, as DNA: TGTGCCAGCAGCTTGATAGACCGACAGGGGAATTACGAGCAGTACTTC. This codes for CASSLIDRQGNYEQYF. V usage is TRBV5-6 and J usage is TRBJ2-7, with TRBD1 matching 8 bases. Germline trimming cut 1 base from V and 4 bases from J; bases unmatched to any gene: 10. This CDR3 has 16 amino acids. In germline, CDR1 is SGHDT, CDR2 YYEEEE.

The chain employs TRBV6-5 and TRBJ2-5; weak D call: TRBD1 (6 bases). This CDR3 region has 15 residues. V was clipped by 11 bases and J by 2 bases, with 21 bases between them. Germline lookup yields CDR1 MNHEY and CDR2 SVGAGI. CDR3 sequence (DNA): TGTGCCCGGGTAGGAGTGGGGGCCCTTCAAGAGACCCAGTACTTC. Its protein product is CARVGVGALQETQYF.

V gene TRBV10-1 combines with J gene TRBJ2-3; D is unclear. Trimming removed 2 bases at V and 2 bases at J, with 5 bases between. This CDR3 contains 13 residues. The germline gives CDR1 WNHNN, CDR2 SYGVQD (reference sequence). The CDR3 coding sequence is TGCGCCAGCAGTGAGGGAGCCACAGATACGCAGTATTTT. Translating it yields CASSEGATDTQYF.

The chain employs TRBV7-2 and TRBJ2-1; D is possibly TRBD2 (6 bases). V gave up 5 bases and J gave up 0 bases, with 11 bases separating them. The CDR3 has 15 residues. Germline V lookup: CDR1 SGHTA, CDR2 FQGNSA. The CDR3 DNA sequence: TGTGCCAGCAGCGCGGGACTTAGCTCCTACAATGAGCAGTTCTTC. Protein product: CASSAGLSSYNEQFF.

This chain connects TRBV10-2 to TRBJ1-3; a possible D gene is TRBD1 (5 bases). This CDR3 is 15 amino acids long. V dropped 7 bases and J dropped 4 bases, with 17 bases sitting between them. Germline V gives CDR1 WSHSY, CDR2 SAAADI. DNA of the CDR3: TGCGCCAGCACTATCTCGGGGGTCGAGGGAAACACCATATATTTT. It encodes CASTISGVEGNTIYF.

In its sample, this clone was seen a few times. The V call is TRBV6-5, the J call TRBJ1-6; D perhaps matches TRBD1 (5 bases). The CDR3 loop spans 14 amino acids. Trimming took off 6 bases at V and 5 bases at J, with 11 bases between the two ends. Looked up from germline, CDR1 is MNHEY and CDR2 is SVGAGI. CDR3 region: CASRSGGNNSPLHF. CDR3 nucleotide sequence: TGTGCCAGCAGGAGCGGGGGTAATAATTCACCCCTCCACTTT.

The V call is TRBV6-1, the J call TRBJ2-7, with D perhaps TRBD1 (6 bases). V lost 2 bases, J lost 2 bases, and 16 bases lay in between. This CDR3 is built from 16 residues. Germline values: CDR1 MNHNS, CDR2 SASEGT. The CDR3 nucleotides read TGTGCCAGCAGTGAAAGGGCGGTAGGGGGAGCCTACGAGCAGTACTTC. It is translated as CASSERAVGGAYEQYF.

This clone came up once. The J gene is TRBJ1-6, the V gene TRBV6-6, with no clear D. Germline loops: CDR1 MNHNY, CDR2 SVGAGI (reference sequence). Trimming shortened V by 1 base and J by 12 bases, and 10 bases separated the two germline ends. The CDR3 covers 13 residues. The CDR3 reads CASSYYTSQPLHF. The CDR3 nucleotides are TGTGCCAGCAGTTACTACACCTCTCAACCCCTCCACTTT.

The CDR3 region has the DNA TGTGCCAGCAGTAGGACAGGGGCGCCCCAGCATTTT. It is translated as CASSRTGAPQHF. J is TRBJ1-5 and V is TRBV2, with 9 positions matching TRBD1. The CDR3 sequence is 12 residues long. CDR1 SNHLY and CDR2 FYNNEI come from the germline V gene. Losses at the gene ends were 5 bases for V and 9 bases for J; bases not matched to a gene: 2.

The genes are TRBV6-6 and TRBJ1-5; 7 bases map to TRBD1. Germline values: CDR1 MNHNY, CDR2 SVGAGI (reference sequence). This CDR3 spans 15 amino acids. The trim removed 2 bases at V and 4 bases at J, leaving 5 bases unmatched. For the CDR3, the DNA is TGTGCCAGCAGTTACAGGGGGCAGGGGAATCAGCCCCAGCATTTT. It yields the protein CASSYRGQGNQPQHF.

The chain joins TRBV7-9 to TRBJ1-3; D is perhaps TRBD1 (5 bases). Trimming removed 4 bases from V and 2 bases from J, with 24 bases in between. Looked up from germline, CDR1 is SEHNR and CDR2 is FQNEAQ (reference sequence). The CDR3 spans 19 residues. CDR3 DNA sequence: TGTGCCAGCAGCTCCCAAGGGTGGCAGGGCTCTTTTGCTGGAAACACCATATATTTT. Translation: CASSSQGWQGSFAGNTIYF.

This clone appeared a single time. Other DNA sequences from this sample encode an identical CDR3 as well. The chain combines TRBV6-5 with TRBJ1-2; 7 nucleotides align to TRBD1. The CDR3 consists of 14 residues. The trim removed 0 bases at V and 5 bases at J, leaving 3 bases unmatched. Germline CDR1 MNHEY, CDR2 SVGAGI. CDR3 in DNA: TGTGCCAGCAGTTACTCAGGGGGCGGATATGGCTACACCTTC. Amino acid sequence: CASSYSGGGYGYTF.

CDR3 DNA: TGTGCCAGCAGTTTAACGAGCGGAGGCACTACAGATACGCAGTATTTT. Translation: CASSLTSGGTTDTQYF. The chain links TRBV28 to TRBJ2-3, with D tentatively TRBD2 (5 bases). The CDR3 is 16 residues long. The V gene lost 2 bases and the J gene lost 3 bases, with 15 bases spanning the gap. Looked up from germline, CDR1 is MDHEN and CDR2 is SYDVKM. Full variable domain (outside the CDR3, taken from reference TRBV28 and TRBJ2-3): DVKVTQSSRYLVKRTGEKVFLECVQDMDHENMFWYRQDPGLGLRLIYFSYDVKMKEKGDIPEGYSVSREKKERFSLILESASTNQTSMYLCASSLTSGGTTDTQYFGPGTRLTVL.

The chain links TRBV11-3 to TRBJ2-2; D is undetermined. Germline values: CDR1 SGHNT, CDR2 YENEEA. The CDR3 has 13 residues. V lost 5 bases and J 4 bases, leaving 8 bases between the germline ends. The CDR3 DNA reads TGTGCCAGCAGCCGTTCAGGCACCGGGGAGCTGTTTTTT. This sequence encodes CASSRSGTGELFF.

The rearrangement links TRBV5-1 to TRBJ2-7; possible D gene TRBD1, 6 bases. Germline V gene data show CDR1 as SGHRS and CDR2 as YFSETQ. The V end was cut by 0 bases, the J end by 3 bases, with 13 bases between. CDR3 length equals 15 residues. This chain's CDR3 is CASSLARGQLYEQYF. The DNA of the CDR3 is TGCGCCAGCAGCTTGGCCAGGGGACAACTCTACGAGCAGTACTTC.

The chain combines TRBV2 with TRBJ1-5; 7 nucleotides align to TRBD1. The germline CDR1 and CDR2 sequences are SNHLY and FYNNEI. V gave up 4 bases and J gave up 7 bases; unmatched junction bases: 7. This CDR3 has 14 residues. Written as DNA, the CDR3 is TGTGCCAGCAGTGTCTCACAGGGGAAACAGCCCCAGCATTTT. Its translation: CASSVSQGKQPQHF. Complete variable domain (other parts from reference TRBV2 and TRBJ1-5): EPEVTQTPSHQVTQMGQEVILRCVPISNHLYFYWYRQILGQKVEFLVSFYNNEISEKSEIFDDQFSVERPDGSNFTLKIRSTKLEDSAMYFCASSVSQGKQPQHFGDGTRLSIL.

V and J are TRBV25-1 and TRBJ1-1; D not certain. CDR3 size: 13 residues. Trimming took off 8 bases at V and 3 bases at J, with 13 bases between the two ends. Germline V gives CDR1 MGHDK, CDR2 SYGVNS. The CDR3 DNA reads TGTGCCAGCCGGGCGAGGGCACACACTGAAGCTTTCTTT. Translation: CASRARAHTEAFF.

Points on this clone: This CDR3 is also generated by other DNA sequences in the sample. The V and J genes are TRBV9 and TRBJ1-1, with 8 bases fitting TRBD1. This CDR3 has 13 amino acids. J gave up 5 bases and V 2 bases, and 2 bases lay outside the gene matches. Per germline, CDR1 SGDLS and CDR2 YYNGEE. In nucleotides, the CDR3 is TGTGCCAGCAGCGTTAACAGGGGGACTGAAGCTTTCTTT. Translating gives CASSVNRGTEAFF.

The chain recombines TRBV5-4 with TRBJ2-7; 8 bases are a match to TRBD1. CDR3 length: 14 amino acids. Germline V gene lookup returns CDR1 SGHNT and CDR2 YYREEE (reference sequence). The V and J ends lost 3 bases and 2 bases, in that order; junction bases with no gene match: 4. The CDR3 bases are TGTGCCAGCAGCTCCCGGACAGGGACCTACGAGCAGTACTTC. Protein: CASSSRTGTYEQYF.

The chain joins TRBV4-2 to TRBJ2-7, with 7 bases that match TRBD2. The length of the CDR3 is 14 residues. Trimming took 11 bases from V and 1 from J; bases not matched to a gene: 11. The germline CDR1 and CDR2 sequences are LGHNA and YNFKEQ. In nucleotides, the CDR3 is TGTGCCGCTGGGGGGGTCGCGGATTCCTACGAGCAGTACTTC. This translates into CAAGGVADSYEQYF.